This TCR beta chain stems from a study of CD8+CD57+ T cells in acquired aplastic anemia. Study as a whole: CD4+ and CD8+ cells, once sorted, gave DNA averaging about 3 ug. Study-wide results and limits: Patients and controls shared about 27 CD8+ CDR3 sequences.

CDR3 length: 11 residues. Germline assignment: CDR1 SGHDT and CDR2 YYEEEE. V lost 3 bases, J lost 8 bases, and 5 bases lay in between. This clonotype showed up many times. Its matching antigen is unknown. The study profiled TCR beta VDJ and CDR3 using genomic DNA as template. TCRdb re-called the reads with MiXCR, one entry per CDR3 protein. The top ten clones hold less than 50% of a sample with 200,000 to 300,000 distinct CDR3 sequences, approximately 80% of them seen once. An expansion of CD8+CD57+ cells by flow cytometry had been shown in patients chosen for sequencing. The sequenced sample consisted of sorted CD4+, CD8+, or CD8+CD57+ T cells (not recorded which) from PBMCs. V is TRBV5-6 and J is TRBJ2-2, with D uncertain. This clonotype was obtained from a human donor with aplastic anemia. The CDR3 nucleotides read TGTGCCAGCAGCTATTTGGGGGAGCTGTTTTTT. This gives the protein CASSYLGELFF.